One and the same sample provided the 15 T cell receptor beta chains below, sequenced in a study of human T cells and chemical hapten exposure. Time point described: patch test 2, 6 weeks after DPC sensitization. The treatment was: therapeutic diphenylcyclopropenone sensitization with weekly scalp DPC. TCRdb re-called the RACE reads through MiXCR, storing one row per CDR3 protein. The table includes roughly 96,000 distinct CDR3 sequences, about 9.6% detected once. This specimen consisted of whole blood, obtained in connection with sensitization to the hapten diphenylcyclopropenone (DPC). These receptors all come from a woman in her 40s with alopecia areata. Some clones in this sample may be carry-over from other donors' samples.

The V call is TRBV12-3 or TRBV12-4, the J call TRBJ1-4, with a possible D match to TRBD1 (5 bases). This CDR3 is built from 13 residues. Trimming stripped 6 bases from V and 8 bases from J, with 13 bases between. CDR3 coding DNA: TGTGCCAGCAGCCGGACAAGGTTGGAAAAACTGTTTTTT. Encoded protein: CASSRTRLEKLFF.

The gene calls are TRBV7-8 and TRBJ2-4, with 11 bases aligning to TRBD2. The length of the CDR3 is 17 residues. After removal of 5 bases from V and 0 bases from J, the junction contained 6 bases not matched to a gene. The germline V gene encodes CDR1 SGHVS and CDR2 FQNEAQ. As DNA, the CDR3 is TGTGCCAGCAGCGCTGGACTAGCGGGCCTAGCCAAAAACATTCAGTACTTC. This sequence encodes CASSAGLAGLAKNIQYF.

This clonotype came up many times. This chain links TRBV3-1 with TRBJ2-7, with D possibly matching TRBD2 (7 bases). CDR3 length: 16 amino acids. Deletions cut 4 bases from V and 1 base from J, with 17 bases between. The germline gives CDR1 LGHDT, CDR2 YNNKEL (reference sequence). CDR3 amino acids: CASSPSYGGTSYEQYF. DNA for the CDR3: TGTGCCAGCAGCCCTTCGTACGGGGGGACATCCTACGAGCAGTACTTC.

This clonotype has more than one count but fewer than ten. V usage is TRBV20-1 and J usage is TRBJ2-3; 14 positions agree with TRBD2. The CDR3 is 17 amino acids. Per germline, CDR1 DFQATT and CDR2 SNEGSKA (reference sequence). The junction had 8 bases not matched to a gene; V was cut back by 0 bases and J by 6 bases. The CDR3 reads CSARDPVTSGRVDTQYF. CDR3 coding DNA: TGCAGTGCTAGAGACCCCGTGACTAGCGGGAGGGTGGATACGCAGTATTTT.

J is TRBJ2-7 and V is TRBV5-6; 9 bases agree with TRBD2. Germline values: CDR1 SGHDT, CDR2 YYEEEE. Trimming at V came to 4 bases and at J to 2 bases, leaving 13 bases not matched to a gene. This CDR3 region has 17 residues. CDR3 nucleotides: TGTGCCAGCAGCGCGGTGGGCCTAGCGGGATCTCCCTACGAGCAGTACTTC. It translates to CASSAVGLAGSPYEQYF.

The chain links TRBV7-9 to TRBJ2-1; tentatively, D is TRBD2 (6 bases). This CDR3 is 15 amino acids long. The V gene's germline CDR1 is SEHNR and CDR2 FQNEAQ (reference sequence). V was shortened by 2 bases and J by 4 bases, with 12 bases between the two germline ends. The CDR3 spells CASSLTGAWYNEQFF. The CDR3 DNA is TGTGCCAGCAGCTTAACGGGAGCTTGGTACAATGAGCAGTTCTTC.

This clonotype was picked up many times. The chain uses TRBV20-1 and TRBJ2-1, with 11 bases matching TRBD2. Germline CDR1 reads DFQATT; CDR2 reads SNEGSKA (reference sequence). The V segment lost 3 bases and the J segment 4 bases; nucleotides outside the gene matches: 5. The CDR3 spans 15 residues. CDR3 in amino acids: CSASSGRGLYNEQFF. As DNA, the CDR3 is TGCAGTGCTAGTAGCGGGAGGGGGTTATACAATGAGCAGTTCTTC.

The rearrangement uses TRBV28 and TRBJ2-5, with D possibly being TRBD2 (7 bases). Germline V lookup: CDR1 MDHEN, CDR2 SYDVKM. The CDR3 loop spans 12 amino acids. Between the trimmed V and J ends, which lost 3 bases and 6 bases, there was a span of 8 bases. The CDR3 DNA reads as TGTGCCAGCAGTTTCGGGGGGCAGACCCAGTACTTC. Its protein product is CASSFGGQTQYF. Full variable domain (missing parts from reference TRBV28 and TRBJ2-5): DVKVTQSSRYLVKRTGEKVFLECVQDMDHENMFWYRQDPGLGLRLIYFSYDVKMKEKGDIPEGYSVSREKKERFSLILESASTNQTSMYLCASSFGGQTQYFGPGTRLLVL.

This clonotype was counted a few times. The CDR3 reads CASSRLYEQYF. The CDR3 region has the DNA TGTGCCAGCAGCCGTCTCTACGAGCAGTACTTC. V usage is TRBV14 and J usage is TRBJ2-7, with D unresolved. Germline loops: CDR1 SGHDN, CDR2 FVKESK. The CDR3 sequence is 11 residues long. V was cut by 4 bases and J by 3 bases, with 4 bases left in between.

The rearrangement joins TRBV20-1 to TRBJ2-1, with a weak D call TRBD2 (5 bases). This CDR3 has 12 amino acids. Germline V gene sequence: CDR1 DFQATT, CDR2 SNEGSKA (reference sequence). Trimming pared 6 bases from V and 9 bases from J, leaving 15 bases between. The CDR3 is CSASLRGSEQFF. The CDR3 region has the DNA TGCAGTGCCAGTCTACGTGGGAGTGAGCAGTTCTTC.

This clonotype was observed many times. The chain uses TRBV9 and TRBJ2-5, with TRBD1 identical over 10 bases. J gave up 5 bases and V 4 bases, and 5 bases lay outside the gene matches. This CDR3 comprises 14 residues. In germline, CDR1 is SGDLS, CDR2 YYNGEE. CDR3 coding DNA: TGTGCCAGCAGCACGACAGGGGGCTACGAGACCCAGTACTTC. Translating gives CASSTTGGYETQYF.

This clonotype was seen at least ten times. The chain is built from TRBV30 and TRBJ2-7, with D maybe TRBD1 (6 bases). Trimming took 3 bases from V and 2 from J, leaving 23 bases between them. The germline V gene has CDR1 GTSNPN and CDR2 SVGIG (reference sequence). This CDR3 contains 17 residues. CDR3 amino acids: CAWSPPRPPGQTYEQYF. For the CDR3, the DNA is TGTGCCTGGAGCCCCCCCCGCCCCCCTGGACAGACCTACGAGCAGTACTTC.

The rearrangement joins TRBV7-2 to TRBJ1-3; D may be TRBD1 (5 bases). The CDR3 totals 17 residues. CDR1 is SGHTA and CDR2 is FQGNSA in the germline V gene. V lost 3 bases and J 0 bases, leaving 15 bases between the germline ends. Here the CDR3 reads CASSFDRVVSSGNTIYF. The CDR3 bases are TGTGCCAGCAGCTTCGACAGAGTAGTAAGCTCTGGAAACACCATATATTTT.

V is TRBV10-3 and J is TRBJ2-7; TRBD1 is a possible D gene (6 bases). The CDR3 extends over 12 amino acids. The V end lost 2 bases, the J end lost 6 bases, and 8 bases lay between the germline ends. Germline V lookup: CDR1 ENHRY, CDR2 SYGVKD. As DNA, the CDR3 is TGTGCCATCAGTGAGGCACAGGGCGAGCAGTACTTC. It codes for CAISEAQGEQYF.

The genes are TRBV28 and TRBJ2-1; D is undetermined. With 11 bases removed from V and 8 bases from J, the gap between germline ends came to 16 bases. CDR1 MDHEN and CDR2 SYDVKM come from the germline V gene. The CDR3 covers 12 residues. CDR3 residues: CAVSLAGDEQFF. CDR3 in DNA: TGTGCCGTCTCCTTAGCTGGGGATGAGCAGTTCTTC.